The following is a T cell receptor (beta chain) sequence with its context. Its cognate antigen is unknown. These data are taken from a study of graft-versus-host responses after intestinal transplantation. Study-wide background: Transplants were multivisceral, liver-intestinal, or isolated intestinal. Anti-thymocyte globulin served as induction for all recipients, who then took tacrolimus and steroids for two to three years.

The protocol was immunoSEQ multiplex PCR, while the TCRdb copy is restricted to in-frame clones and leaves out a portion. In the table there are 50,000 or so clones, around nine tenths of which are singletons. Study-wide results and limits: Circulating GvH clones peaking coincided with falling HvG clones soon after transplant. Present in recipient marrow, GvH clones included some that appeared first in ileum or blood.

CDR1 and CDR2 from the germline V gene are SGDLS and YYNGEE. CDR3 length: 18 amino acids. Losses at the gene ends were 4 bases for V and 5 bases for J; bases not matched to a gene: 13. This chain uses TRBV9 with TRBJ2-1; 12 nucleotides agree with TRBD1. The receptor was derived from a human donor who was the organ donor for an intestinal transplant. The sequencing here drew on unstimulated CD4+ T cells sorted from spleen or lymph node cells, taken before transplant. CDR3 sequence (DNA): TGTGCCAGCAGCCTGGGACAGGGGGCAGGGATACGGAACAATGAGCAGTTCTTC. This codes for CASSLGQGAGIRNNEQFF.